The clone carrying this T cell receptor beta chain was found many times. Its target is unknown. The data belong to a study of shared clonotypes between healthy human individuals. Clones were sequenced by immunoSEQ multiplex PCR, and TCRdb holds only the in-frame ones, with some missing. The table has some 690,000 clones, 80% to 95% seen once; the top ten hold 30% to 40%. The study's findings and limits: Clonotype sharing among donors, it was expected, would be affected by sequencing depth.

Per germline, CDR1 MNHEY and CDR2 SMNVEV (reference sequence). This CDR3 is built from 13 residues. V shed 8 bases and J shed 9 bases, with 19 bases lying between them. Sequencing input: memory CD8+ T cells from PBMCs. Sample subset: CD45RO+ cells pooled with CCR7-negative TemRA cells. This chain joins TRBV27 and TRBJ1-1, with a possible D match to TRBD1 (5 bases). The sequence derives from a man aged 18 to 29 in good health. Some clones in this sample may be carry-over from other donors' samples. The CDR3 loop is CASSERGPNKAFF. The CDR3 bases are TGTGCCAGCTCTGAACGGGGCCCCAACAAAGCTTTCTTT.